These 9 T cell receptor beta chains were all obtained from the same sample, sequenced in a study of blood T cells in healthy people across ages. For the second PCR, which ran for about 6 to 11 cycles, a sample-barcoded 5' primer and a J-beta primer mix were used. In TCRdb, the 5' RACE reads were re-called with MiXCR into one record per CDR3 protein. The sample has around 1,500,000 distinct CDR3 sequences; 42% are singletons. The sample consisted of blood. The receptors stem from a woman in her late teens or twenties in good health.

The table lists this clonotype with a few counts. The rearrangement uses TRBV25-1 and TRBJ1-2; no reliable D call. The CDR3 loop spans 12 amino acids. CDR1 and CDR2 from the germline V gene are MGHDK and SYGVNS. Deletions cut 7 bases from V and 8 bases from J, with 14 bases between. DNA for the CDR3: TGTGCCAGCATTGACCTCCTGGGGGGCTACACCTTC. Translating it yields CASIDLLGGYTF.

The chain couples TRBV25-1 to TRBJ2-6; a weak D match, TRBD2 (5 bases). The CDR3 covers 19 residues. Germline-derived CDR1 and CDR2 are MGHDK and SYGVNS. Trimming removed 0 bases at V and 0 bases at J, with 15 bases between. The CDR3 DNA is TGTGCCAGCAGTGAATATGAGGGCGGTTACACCTCTGGGGCCAACGTCCTGACTTTC. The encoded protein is CASSEYEGGYTSGANVLTF.

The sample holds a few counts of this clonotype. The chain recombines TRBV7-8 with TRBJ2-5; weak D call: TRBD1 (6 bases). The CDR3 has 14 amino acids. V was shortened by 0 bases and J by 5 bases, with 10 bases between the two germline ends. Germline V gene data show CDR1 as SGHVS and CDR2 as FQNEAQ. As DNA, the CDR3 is TGTGCCAGCAGCTTAGCTTCAGGGGTGGAGACCCAGTACTTC. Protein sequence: CASSLASGVETQYF.

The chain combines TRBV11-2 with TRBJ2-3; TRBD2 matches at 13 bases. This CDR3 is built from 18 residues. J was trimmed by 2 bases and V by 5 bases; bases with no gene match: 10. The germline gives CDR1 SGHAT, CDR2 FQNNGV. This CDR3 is CASSHGLAGAIYTDTQYF. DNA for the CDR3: TGTGCCAGCAGCCACGGACTAGCGGGGGCCATATACACAGATACGCAGTATTTT.

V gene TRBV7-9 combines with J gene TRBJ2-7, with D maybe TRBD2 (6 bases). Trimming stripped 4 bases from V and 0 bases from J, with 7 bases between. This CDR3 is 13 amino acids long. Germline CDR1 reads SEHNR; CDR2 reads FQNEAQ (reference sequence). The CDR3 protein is CASSWGVSYEQYF. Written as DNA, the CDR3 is TGTGCCAGCAGCTGGGGGGTCTCCTACGAGCAGTACTTC.

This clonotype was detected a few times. The CDR3 coding sequence is TGTGCCAGCAGAGTGGGACTAGCGGGAGGCAACCAAGAGACCCAGTACTTC. Protein: CASRVGLAGGNQETQYF. The V call is TRBV7-2, the J call TRBJ2-5; 15 bases align to TRBD2. Per germline, CDR1 SGHTA and CDR2 FQGNSA. J was trimmed by 0 bases and V by 6 bases; bases with no gene match: 5. The CDR3 totals 17 residues.

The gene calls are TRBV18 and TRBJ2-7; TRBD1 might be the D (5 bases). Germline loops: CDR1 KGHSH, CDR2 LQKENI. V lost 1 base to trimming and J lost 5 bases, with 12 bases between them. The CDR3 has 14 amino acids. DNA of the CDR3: TGTGCCAGCTCACCACGAAGGGGAAATAACGAGCAGTACTTC. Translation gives CASSPRRGNNEQYF.

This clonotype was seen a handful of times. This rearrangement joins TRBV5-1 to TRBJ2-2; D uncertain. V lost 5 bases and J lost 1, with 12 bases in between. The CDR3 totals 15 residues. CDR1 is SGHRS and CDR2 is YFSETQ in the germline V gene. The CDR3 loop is CASSLRPGNTGELFF. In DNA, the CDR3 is TGCGCCAGCAGTCTCCGCCCGGGGAACACCGGGGAGCTGTTTTTT.

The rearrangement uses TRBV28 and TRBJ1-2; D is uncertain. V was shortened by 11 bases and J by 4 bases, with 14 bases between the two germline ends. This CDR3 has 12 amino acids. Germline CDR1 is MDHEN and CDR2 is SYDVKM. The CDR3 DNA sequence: TGTGCCGCGGCGGAGCCCCCCTATGGCTACACCTTC. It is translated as CAAAEPPYGYTF.